The rows below give T cell receptor beta chains drawn from one sample of a study of beta chain features in type 1 diabetes. Generated by immunoSEQ multiplex PCR, the TCRdb table keeps only in-frame clones and is missing some. The table includes tens of thousands of clones, over 50% detected once. Source material: Tregs from blood. Receptors originate from a woman aged 18-30 years in good health. Both conserved end residues are part of each CDR3. D genes are given only for firm matches. Not every row has a clone size; where given, it reads once, few, many or a size class.

J,size,V,D,DNA,CDR3
TRBJ1-2,.,TRBV10-3,TRBD1,TGTGCCATCAGTGAGGGACAGGGGACCTATGGCTACACCTTC,CAISEGQGTYGYTF
TRBJ2-1,few,TRBV6-6,.,TGTGCCAGCAGTTCTGACACGAGCTCCTACAATGAGCAGTTCTTC,CASSSDTSSYNEQFF
TRBJ2-6,.,TRBV7-2,.,TGTGCCAGCAGCTCCCACAGGGCTGGGGCCAACGTCCTGACTTTC,CASSSHRAGANVLTF
TRBJ1-5,.,TRBV5-1,TRBD1,TGCGCCAGCAGCTTGACAGGGGATCAGCCCCAGCATTTT,CASSLTGDQPQHF
TRBJ2-6,.,TRBV29-1,.,TGCAGCGTCTCGCCGAGTGGGGCCAACGTCCTGACTTTC,CSVSPSGANVLTF
TRBJ1-5,.,TRBV6-5,.,TGTGCCAGCAGTCAGCGACAGGATTATCAGCCCCAGCATTTT,CASSQRQDYQPQHF
TRBJ2-3,.,TRBV5-1,.,TGCGCCAGCAGCTTAAATTCAGGGGCAGATACGCAGTATTTT,CASSLNSGADTQYF
TRBJ1-1,few,TRBV10-3,.,TGTGCCATCACCGCCGGGACAGAAGCTTTCTTT,CAITAGTEAFF
TRBJ2-1,.,TRBV30,TRBD2,TGTGCCTGGAGTGTACGGCTAGCGGGAGAGGGTGAGCAGTTCTTC,CAWSVRLAGEGEQFF
TRBJ2-7,.,TRBV7-8,.,TGTGCCAGCAGCTTAGTCCGGACAGCTATCTCCTACGAGCAGTACTTC,CASSLVRTAISYEQYF
TRBJ1-5,few,TRBV15,.,TGTGCCACTAAAAAGGGGGATCAGCCCCAGCATTTT,CATKKGDQPQHF
TRBJ2-6,once,TRBV12-5,TRBD1,TGTGCTAGTGGCACAATCCCCTCGGGACAGGGGGCGTCCGGGGCCAACGTCCTGACTTTC,CASGTIPSGQGASGANVLTF
TRBJ2-2,few,TRBV7-2,.,TGTGCCAGCAGACCCGGGACACACGGGGAGCTGTTTTTT,CASRPGTHGELFF
TRBJ2-2,.,TRBV7-6,TRBD2,TGTGCCAGCAGCCCGGGACTAGCGGTGAGCACCGGGGAGCTGTTTTTT,CASSPGLAVSTGELFF
TRBJ1-2,.,TRBV5-4,.,TGTGCCAGCAGCTTGAGGTTCGGGACACACCACTATGGCTACACCTTC,CASSLRFGTHHYGYTF
TRBJ2-7,.,TRBV11-2,.,TGTGCCAGCAGCGGGCAGGGGAGTTCCTACGAGCAGTACTTC,CASSGQGSSYEQYF
TRBJ2-1,few,TRBV30,TRBD2,TGTGCCTGGAACATAGCGGGAGGGTGGAATGAGCAGTTCTTC,CAWNIAGGWNEQFF